The 7 T cell receptor beta chains given below trace back to one sample, sequenced in a study of regulatory T cells in long-lasting Graves disease. Time point meaning: newly diagnosed GD, antithyroid drugs for less than 3 months. PBMC RNA served as the TCR library source. Building of the TCR beta libraries involved iRepertoire HTBI primers and Arm-PCR of CDR3 regions. Each CDR3 protein is one row after TCRdb ran MiXCR on the multiplex PCR reads. The sample includes more than 400,000 distinct CDR3 sequences, less than 20% of them seen just once. These same data were also listed under a study on T cells in Graves' hyperthyroidism and ophthalmopathy.

Specimen: peripheral blood mononuclear cells (PBMCs), collected at new diagnosis, from a patient treated with antithyroid drugs. The receptors come from a woman aged 30 to 39 with Graves disease.

This clonotype was seen a handful of times. This rearrangement joins TRBV7-2 to TRBJ2-2; D gene uncertain. Trimming cost V 5 bases and J 1 base, with 8 bases left between them. CDR1 is SGHTA and CDR2 is FQGNSA in the germline V gene. CDR3 length: 14 amino acids. The CDR3 sequence: CASSPRQNTGELFF. The CDR3 DNA is TGTGCCAGCAGCCCCAGACAGAACACCGGGGAGCTGTTTTTT.

This clonotype was counted a single time. The V gene is TRBV7-9, the J gene TRBJ2-3; TRBD2 matches 15 bases. The V gene's germline CDR1 is SEHNR and CDR2 FQNEAQ (reference sequence). This CDR3 spans 18 amino acids. Trimming cost V 5 bases and J 2 bases; bases outside gene matches: 8. In nucleotides, the CDR3 is TGTGCCAGCAGCCTCCCTGGACTAGCGGGAGGGTACACAGATACGCAGTATTTT. It codes for CASSLPGLAGGYTDTQYF. The full variable domain, in which reference TRBV7-9 and TRBJ2-3 provide the parts outside the CDR3, is DTGVSQNPRHKITKRGQNVTFRCDPISEHNRLYWYRQTLGQGPEFLTYFQNEAQLEKSRLLSDRFSAERPKGSFSTLEIQRTEQGDSAMYLCASSLPGLAGGYTDTQYFGPGTRLTVL.

To note about this clonotype: A single base is all that separates this from a far larger clone, so a read error is likely. The chain links TRBV18 to TRBJ2-7; D remains unclear. This CDR3 comprises 13 residues. Germline V gene lookup returns CDR1 KGHSH and CDR2 LQKENI. The germline V and J ends were trimmed by 8 bases and 0 bases, with 11 bases remaining between them. CDR3 nucleotides: TGTGCCAGCCCATTCCCCTCCTCCTACGAGCAGTACTTC. Protein: CASPFPSSYEQYF.

This clonotype has at least ten counts. This rearrangement joins TRBV27 to TRBJ2-2, with 11 bases matching TRBD2. The junction had 10 bases not matched to a gene; V was cut back by 6 bases and J by 4 bases. Germline V gene data show CDR1 as MNHEY and CDR2 as SMNVEV (reference sequence). This CDR3 comprises 17 residues. CDR3 loop: CASRTPPTSGSTGELFF. The DNA for the CDR3 is TGTGCCAGCAGAACACCCCCCACTAGCGGGAGCACCGGGGAGCTGTTTTTT.

V gene TRBV7-3 combines with J gene TRBJ2-1; possibly TRBD2 for D (5 bases). Between the trimmed V and J ends, which lost 2 bases and 0 bases, there was a span of 17 bases. Germline V gives CDR1 SGHTA, CDR2 FQGTGA. The length of the CDR3 is 18 residues. The CDR3 coding sequence is TGTGCCAGCAGCTTAGGGTACAGCGGAATGAGCTCCTACAATGAGCAGTTCTTC. It translates to CASSLGYSGMSSYNEQFF. The whole variable domain, remainder taken from reference TRBV7-3 and TRBJ2-1, is GAGVSQTPSNKVTEKGKYVELRCDPISGHTALYWYRQSLGQGPEFLIYFQGTGAADDSGLPNDRFFAVRPEGSVSTLKIQRTERGDSAVYLCASSLGYSGMSSYNEQFFGPGTRLTVL.

This clonotype was counted at least ten times. This chain connects TRBV30 to TRBJ1-2; D is uncertain. The CDR3 is 14 residues long. Trimming shortened V by 2 bases and J by 3 bases, and 13 bases separated the two germline ends. Germline V gives CDR1 GTSNPN, CDR2 SVGIG (reference sequence). The CDR3 bases are TGTGCCTGGAGTAGGGCGCTGTCCGACTATGGCTACACCTTC. It yields the protein CAWSRALSDYGYTF.

This clonotype was detected many times. J is TRBJ2-5 and V is TRBV11-2; the D gene is possibly TRBD2 (5 bases). V gave up 5 bases and J gave up 1 base, with 14 bases separating them. Germline V CDR1 and CDR2: SGHAT, FQNNGV. The CDR3 is made up of 15 amino acids. CDR3 region: CASSRPWGVQETQYF. The CDR3 DNA reads TGTGCCAGCAGCCGACCATGGGGAGTCCAAGAGACCCAGTACTTC. Full variable domain (outside the CDR3, taken from reference TRBV11-2 and TRBJ2-5): EAGVAQSPRYKIIEKRQSVAFWCNPISGHATLYWYQQILGQGPKLLIQFQNNGVVDDSQLPKDRFSAERLKGVDSTLKIQPAKLEDSAVYLCASSRPWGVQETQYFGPGTRLLVL.